This T cell receptor (beta chain) appears in the sequencing data of a study of T cells in Graves' hyperthyroidism and ophthalmopathy. General study findings and limits: By a 13 V-J model, ophthalmopathy was set apart from stable hyperthyroidism. The model identified upcoming ophthalmopathy a median about 6.5 months ahead of onset.

The investigators amplified TCR beta CDR3 regions from RNA transcripts. Carried out on the TCR CDR3, a first-round RT-PCR used the HTBI primer set. TCRdb reprocessed the multiplex PCR reads with MiXCR, giving one entry per CDR3 protein. The sample contains roughly 500,000 distinct CDR3 sequences, roughly 50% of which appear only once. Diagnostic assessment was based on clinical symptoms, serum thyroxine and TRAb, thyroid ultrasound and orbital computed tomography. Concerning this clonotype itself: The antigen is not known.

V was pared by 0 bases and J by 2 bases, with 10 bases between. The CDR3 length is 15 residues. Germline CDR1 reads ENHRY; CDR2 reads SYGVKD. V and J are TRBV10-3 and TRBJ2-5; D unresolved. The source material was peripheral blood or thyroid tissue (not recorded which). The source of this sequence is an adult woman with Graves' disease, either hyperthyroidism or ophthalmopathy (not recorded which). The CDR3 spells CAISESIISQETQYF. The CDR3 nucleotides are TGTGCCATCAGTGAGTCGATTATCTCTCAAGAGACCCAGTACTTC.